This T cell receptor (beta chain) appears in the sequencing data of a study of blood T cell repertoires in COVID-19. Whole-study context: Samples of COVID-19 (acute and convalescent) were obtained from the United States, Italy and Spain.

The germline gives CDR1 ENHRY, CDR2 SYGVKD. This CDR3 has 13 residues. Trimming left V 2 bases short and J 6 bases short, with 8 bases between. Original processing notes: Nucleated cell number was recorded as an estimate derived from reference gene primer amplification. Using immunoSEQ multiplex PCR, the repertoire was profiled, and TCRdb retains in-frame clones only, with some absent. V, J and clone size were drawn from that table, and D and trimming were deduced from the DNA. The table includes 220,000 or so clones, 89% detected once. Source material: peripheral blood. The chain combines TRBV10-3 with TRBJ2-1; D gene unclear. This TCR came from a man aged 60-69 years who had recovered from COVID-19. CDR3 region: CAISEDQFNEQFF. CDR3 coding DNA: TGTGCCATCAGTGAGGATCAGTTCAATGAGCAGTTCTTC.